This passage covers 21 T cell receptor beta chains from one sample sequenced in a study of T-cell reconstitution after alpha-beta-depleted transplantation in children. Unique molecular identifiers were used in preparing the TCRbeta library. TCRdb processed the PCR reads anew with MiXCR; each CDR3 protein has one entry. The sample records fewer than 250,000 distinct CDR3 sequences, about 15% being singletons. Sample: PBMCs, mostly from graft donor cells, taken 360 days after TCRalphabeta/CD19-depleted stem cell transplant. The receptors originated from a male patient aged 2 to 10 who had a stem cell transplant for acute lymphoblastic leukemia, so the T cells may come from the graft donor.

The genes are TRBV20-1 and TRBJ2-7; 7 bases align to TRBD1. Germline loops: CDR1 DFQATT, CDR2 SNEGSKA (reference sequence). This CDR3 contains 11 residues. Germline trimming cut 2 bases from V and 6 bases from J; bases unmatched to any gene: 1. CDR3 amino acids: CSARRGREQYF. In nucleotides, the CDR3 is TGCAGTGCTAGAAGGGGGCGCGAGCAGTACTTC.

In its sample, this clonotype was seen a few times. The chain has TRBV5-4 and TRBJ1-2; D possibly corresponds to TRBD1 (5 bases). CDR3 length equals 15 residues. Trimming removed 1 base from V and 4 bases from J, with 14 bases in between. Germline CDR1 reads SGHNT; CDR2 reads YYREEE (reference sequence). The CDR3 is CASSLMGVRGYGYTF. DNA of the CDR3: TGTGCCAGCAGCTTGATGGGGGTCAGAGGCTATGGCTACACCTTC.

The chain combines TRBV7-2 with TRBJ2-7, with D possibly TRBD1 on 5 matching bases. Germline loops: CDR1 SGHTA, CDR2 FQGNSA. The CDR3 is 15 residues long. Trimming cost V 5 bases and J 2 bases, with 16 bases left between them. CDR3 loop: CASSPDRGAPYEQYF. In nucleotides, the CDR3 is TGTGCCAGCAGCCCTGACAGAGGAGCTCCCTACGAGCAGTACTTC. The full variable domain, its missing parts supplied by reference TRBV7-2 and TRBJ2-7, is GAGVSQSPSNKVTEKGKDVELRCDPISGHTALYWYRQSLGQGLEFLIYFQGNSAPDKSGLPSDRFSAERTGGSVSTLTIQRTQQEDSAVYLCASSPDRGAPYEQYFGPGTRLTVT.

V usage is TRBV7-9 and J usage is TRBJ2-5; 13 positions agree with TRBD2. This CDR3 has 15 amino acids. CDR1 is SEHNR and CDR2 is FQNEAQ in the germline V gene (reference sequence). V shed 5 bases and J 6 bases; nucleotides not matched to a gene: 6. CDR3 sequence (DNA): TGTGCCAGCAGCATTACTAGCGGGGGGGGACAGACCCAGTACTTC. Protein: CASSITSGGGQTQYF.

This clonotype came up a few times. The V gene is TRBV13, the J gene TRBJ1-2; no firm D call. Trimming stripped 0 bases from V and 8 bases from J, with 7 bases between. This CDR3 is 12 amino acids long. Germline CDR1 PRHDT, CDR2 FYEKMQ (reference sequence). The CDR3 DNA is TGTGCCAGCAGCTTAGGCCAGTACGGCTACACCTTC. Its protein product is CASSLGQYGYTF.

The chain links TRBV20-1 to TRBJ1-5, with 8 bases that match TRBD1. J gave up 5 bases and V 1 base, and 1 base lay outside the gene matches. The CDR3 covers 13 residues. The germline V gene encodes CDR1 DFQATT and CDR2 SNEGSKA (reference sequence). The CDR3 sequence is CSARGTGYQPQHF. The CDR3 DNA is TGCAGTGCTAGAGGGACAGGGTATCAGCCCCAGCATTTT.

This clonotype has more than one count but fewer than ten. V and J are TRBV5-1 and TRBJ2-5; 8 nucleotides match TRBD1. With V trimmed by 0 bases and J by 4 bases, 8 bases remained unmatched. This CDR3 has 16 amino acids. CDR1 and CDR2 (germline): SGHRS, YFSETQ. The CDR3 sequence: CASSLEDRAGGETQYF. In DNA form, the CDR3 reads TGCGCCAGCAGCTTGGAGGACAGGGCAGGAGGAGAGACCCAGTACTTC.

The chain links TRBV6-2 or TRBV6-3 to TRBJ1-6; 8 nucleotides match TRBD1. This CDR3 is built from 15 residues. The germline gives CDR1 MNHEY, CDR2 SVGEGT. The J segment lost 8 bases and the V segment lost 0 bases, leaving 3 bases of the junction unmatched. The CDR3 sequence is CASSYSYRGDSPLHF. The CDR3 DNA is TGTGCCAGCAGTTACTCTTACAGGGGGGATTCACCCCTCCACTTT.

For this clonotype: The germline gene is not matched at one end of the junction; a read error may be the cause. This chain joins TRBV11-1 and TRBJ1-1; D uncertain. Germline CDR1 SGHAT, CDR2 FQDESV (reference sequence). There are 17 residues in the CDR3. CDR3 sequence reads: CASNLRSWAREQTEAFF. The CDR3 DNA is TGTGCCAGCAACTTACGCTCTTGGGCCAGAGAACAAACTGAAGCTTTCTTT.

The rearrangement links TRBV12-3 or TRBV12-4 to TRBJ1-2; no reliable D call. The CDR3 spans 15 residues. V was cut by 3 bases and J by 3 bases, with 14 bases left in between. CDR3 in amino acids: CASSLDGDFHYGYTF. CDR3 DNA: TGTGCCAGCAGTTTGGACGGAGACTTCCACTATGGCTACACCTTC.

V usage is TRBV4-1 and J usage is TRBJ1-5, with D tentatively TRBD1 (5 bases). V was shortened by 1 base and J by 4 bases, with 14 bases between the two germline ends. Germline values: CDR1 MGHRA, CDR2 YSYEKL. This CDR3 has 16 residues. The CDR3 nucleotides read TGCGCCAGCAGCCAAGGGGTGGGGCAGCCAAATCAGCCCCAGCATTTT. This translates into CASSQGVGQPNQPQHF.

Only a few counts were recorded for this clonotype. The CDR3 sequence is CASSLYREGLGGEQYF. The CDR3, as DNA: TGTGCCAGCAGCTTATACAGGGAGGGACTCGGAGGCGAGCAGTACTTC. The chain uses TRBV11-2 and TRBJ2-7, with D possibly matching TRBD2 (7 bases). Per germline, CDR1 SGHAT and CDR2 FQNNGV. V was cut by 2 bases and J by 6 bases, with 20 bases left in between. CDR3 length equals 16 residues.

The chain has TRBV4-2 and TRBJ2-7; TRBD1 or TRBD2 may be the D gene (7 bases each). The germline gives CDR1 LGHNA, CDR2 YNFKEQ. V was pared by 2 bases and J by 0 bases, with 17 bases between. The CDR3 is 17 residues long. CDR3 region: CASSQPGQGGPSYEQYF. For the CDR3, the DNA is TGTGCCAGCAGCCAACCCGGGCAGGGGGGGCCCTCCTACGAGCAGTACTTC.

This clonotype was seen more than once but under ten times. This chain uses TRBV10-3 with TRBJ1-1, with D unclear. V lost 2 bases and J lost 1, with 11 bases in between. The CDR3 length is 15 residues. The germline V gene encodes CDR1 ENHRY and CDR2 SYGVKD. The CDR3 spells CAISEPPRGNTEAFF. The CDR3 bases are TGTGCCATCAGTGAGCCCCCCCGGGGGAACACTGAAGCTTTCTTT.

This clonotype turned up a few times. V usage is TRBV19 and J usage is TRBJ2-7; 9 bases are shared with TRBD1. This CDR3 spans 13 amino acids. V lost 6 bases and J lost 5; bases outside the gene matches: 5. Germline V lookup: CDR1 LNHDA, CDR2 SQIVND (reference sequence). CDR3 region: CASSKDRGHEQYF. CDR3 sequence (DNA): TGTGCCAGTAGCAAGGACAGGGGCCACGAGCAGTACTTC.

CDR3 sequence: CASSLLLGGTTTGELFF. CDR3 bases: TGTGCCAGCAGCTTACTTTTGGGTGGGACAACGACCGGGGAGCTGTTTTTT. The rearrangement links TRBV11-3 to TRBJ2-2; D is perhaps TRBD1 (6 bases). Trimming shortened V by 2 bases and J by 5 bases, and 18 bases separated the two germline ends. The CDR3 has 17 residues. Germline CDR1 reads SGHNT; CDR2 reads YENEEA.

There are a few counts of this clonotype. This rearrangement joins TRBV20-1 to TRBJ2-1; D unclear. Germline CDR1 reads DFQATT; CDR2 reads SNEGSKA (reference sequence). The CDR3 totals 11 residues. Trimming removed 5 bases at V and 8 bases at J, with 10 bases between. CDR3 nucleotide sequence: TGCAGTGCTCCCGATTTGTATGAGCAGTTCTTC. This translates into CSAPDLYEQFF.

The CDR3 loop reads CASSLLAGAGTDTQYF. CDR3 coding DNA: TGTGCCAGCAGCTTATTGGCCGGGGCAGGCACAGATACGCAGTATTTT. The J gene is TRBJ2-3, the V gene TRBV7-3; tentatively, D is TRBD1 or TRBD2 (5 bases each). The CDR3 runs to 16 residues. V dropped 2 bases and J dropped 1 base, with 13 bases sitting between them. The germline V gene encodes CDR1 SGHTA and CDR2 FQGTGA.

The V gene is TRBV7-2, the J gene TRBJ2-7; 7 bases map to TRBD1. The CDR3 covers 15 residues. CDR1 and CDR2 (germline): SGHTA, FQGNSA. The J segment lost 2 bases and the V segment lost 2 bases, leaving 6 bases of the junction unmatched. CDR3 nucleotides: TGTGCCAGCAGCTTACCTCTCGGACAGGCCTACGAGCAGTACTTC. It translates to CASSLPLGQAYEQYF.

This clonotype was seen many times. This chain uses TRBV12-3 or TRBV12-4 with TRBJ2-5; no clear D gene. The CDR3 is 15 residues long. Trimming took off 10 bases at V and 5 bases at J, with 23 bases between the two ends. Here the CDR3 reads CATQVQATFGETQYF. The CDR3 DNA is TGTGCCACCCAAGTTCAGGCTACCTTCGGGGAGACCCAGTACTTC.

The chain joins TRBV7-2 to TRBJ2-5; weak D call: TRBD2 (6 bases). The germline CDR1 and CDR2 sequences are SGHTA and FQGNSA. Trimming stripped 4 bases from V and 7 bases from J, with 16 bases between. The CDR3 runs to 14 residues. CDR3 residues: CASSSRAGGGTQYF. The CDR3 DNA sequence: TGTGCCAGCAGCTCTCGAGCGGGTGGTGGGACCCAGTACTTC.